The entry that follows covers one TCR beta chain sequence. Antigen specificity is unknown. The donors, healthy Caucasians from Russia, were aged about 6 to 90. This entry comes from a study of blood T cells in healthy people across ages. Germline V CDR1 and CDR2: LGHDT, YNNKEL (reference sequence). With V trimmed by 2 bases and J by 0 bases, 4 bases remained unmatched. The CDR3 covers 16 residues. General observations from the study: Reliance upon unsorted PBMCs precluded definitive naive versus antigen-experienced comparison.

Alongside a J-beta primer mix, a sample-barcoded 5' primer served in a second PCR lasting 7 to 11 cycles. TCRdb reprocessed the 5' RACE reads via MiXCR and lists one record per CDR3 protein. The repertoire holds about 1.6 million distinct CDR3 sequences, with 34% as singletons. This TCR was recovered from a woman younger than 45 in good health. The chain recombines TRBV3-1 with TRBJ2-3; 8 bases fit TRBD2. Sequenced input: blood. The CDR3 loop is CASSQHSSGSTDTQYF. CDR3 bases: TGTGCCAGCAGCCAACACTCTAGCGGGAGCACAGATACGCAGTATTTT.